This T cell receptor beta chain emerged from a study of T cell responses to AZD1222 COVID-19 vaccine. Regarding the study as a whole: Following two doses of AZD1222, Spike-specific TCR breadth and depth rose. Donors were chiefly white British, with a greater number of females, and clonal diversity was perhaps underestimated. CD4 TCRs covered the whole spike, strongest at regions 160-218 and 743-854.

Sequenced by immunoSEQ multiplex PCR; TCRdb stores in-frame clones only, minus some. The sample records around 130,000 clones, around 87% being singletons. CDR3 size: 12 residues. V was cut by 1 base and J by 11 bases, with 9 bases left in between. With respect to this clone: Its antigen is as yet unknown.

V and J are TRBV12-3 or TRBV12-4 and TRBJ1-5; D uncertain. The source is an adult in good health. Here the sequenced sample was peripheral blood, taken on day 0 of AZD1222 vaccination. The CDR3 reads CASSLGPLAQHF. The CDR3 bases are TGTGCCAGCAGTTTAGGGCCGCTAGCCCAGCATTTT.